This section outlines one T cell receptor beta chain sequence together with its context. Its target is unknown. Measured with immunoSEQ multiplex PCR; TCRdb has only the in-frame clones, and not every one. The table shows about 100,000 clones, with about 90% occurring only once. V lost 5 bases, J lost 4 bases, and 14 bases lay in between. This CDR3 has 15 residues. Germline values: CDR1 MNHEY, CDR2 SMNVEV (reference sequence). This record belongs to a study of graft-versus-host responses after intestinal transplantation. Study results and caveats: When patients had graft-donor T cell macrochimerism, their allografts held high graft-versus-host to host-versus-graft clonal ratios. Researchers found GvH clones in recipient marrow, and some showed up first in ileum or blood.

Sequenced material: unstimulated CD4+ T cells sorted from spleen or lymph node cells, taken before transplant. The chain employs TRBV27 and TRBJ1-4, with D unclear. This sequence was found in a human donor who was the organ donor for an intestinal transplant. Written as DNA, the CDR3 is TGTGCCAGCAGTCTCTACCGAGACTATAATGAAAAACTGTTTTTT. It encodes CASSLYRDYNEKLFF. The full variable domain, with the rest looked up from reference TRBV27 and TRBJ1-4, is EAQVTQNPRYLITVTGKKLTVTCSQNMNHEYMSWYRQDPGLGLRQIYYSMNVEVTDKGDVPEGYKVSRKEKRNFPLILESPSPNQTSLYFCASSLYRDYNEKLFFGSGTQLSVL.